The 2 T cell receptor beta chains presented below share a single source sample, sequenced in a study of cytomegalovirus exposure and HLA in healthy donors. Primers for the PCR totalled 60 Vbeta and 13 Jbeta. The assay was immunoSEQ multiplex PCR, and TCRdb's table has in-frame clones only and misses some. The sample contains approximately 150,000 clones, about four fifths of which appear only once. The material sequenced was PBMCs. Source of these receptors: a man between 45 and 60 years old in good health and CMV-seropositive.

This chain uses TRBV28 with TRBJ2-7; 7 bases align to TRBD2. The CDR3 is 14 amino acids. CDR1 and CDR2 (germline): MDHEN, SYDVKM. V lost 7 bases and J lost 3; bases outside the gene matches: 9. The CDR3 nucleotides are TGTGCCAGCAACTCCGCGGGGGACTTCTACGAGCAGTACTTC. This codes for CASNSAGDFYEQYF.

J is TRBJ2-3 and V is TRBV7-8, with 13 nucleotides matching TRBD2. The CDR3 has 16 amino acids. V dropped 5 bases and J dropped 6; count of bases not matched to a gene: 8. Germline assignment: CDR1 SGHVS and CDR2 FQNEAQ. DNA of the CDR3: TGTGCCAGCAGCGTGCCACTAGCGGGGGGGTGGGATACGCAGTATTTT. This codes for CASSVPLAGGWDTQYF. Filled out from reference TRBV7-8 and TRBJ2-3, the complete variable domain reads GAGVSQSPRYKVAKRGQDVALRCDPISGHVSLFWYQQALGQGPEFLTYFQNEAQLDKSGLPSDRFFAERPEGSVSTLKIQRTQQEDSAVYLCASSVPLAGGWDTQYFGPGTRLTVL.